These 24 T cell receptor beta chains originate from one sample sequenced in a study of T cell repertoires in ileal Crohn's disease. As to time point: neoterminal ileum biopsy at postoperative endoscopy, about 6 months after surgery. The table came from immunoSEQ multiplex PCR; TCRdb's copy has only in-frame clones and leaves some out. Of more than 15,000 clones in the sample, around 70% were seen once. The source material was ileal tissue. The receptors derive from an adult with Crohn's disease.

The chain employs TRBV7-2 and TRBJ2-7, with TRBD1 identical over 7 bases. CDR1 SGHTA and CDR2 FQGNSA come from the germline V gene. This CDR3 is built from 14 residues. V shed 2 bases, J shed 1 base, and the junction held 2 bases outside the gene matches. The CDR3 spells CASSLRTGSYEQYF. The DNA for the CDR3 is TGTGCCAGCAGCTTACGGACAGGTTCCTACGAGCAGTACTTC.

The V gene is TRBV11-3, the J gene TRBJ2-3; a weak D match, TRBD2 (6 bases). The CDR3 has 13 residues. The V and J ends lost 3 bases and 6 bases respectively, with 10 bases between them. Germline V CDR1 and CDR2: SGHNT, YENEEA. CDR3 loop: CASSFRGGDTQYF. The DNA of the CDR3 is TGTGCCAGCAGCTTCCGGGGAGGCGATACGCAGTATTTT.

This clone was seen only once. The chain joins TRBV7-9 to TRBJ2-7; the match to TRBD1 covers 8 bases. Looked up from germline, CDR1 is SEHNR and CDR2 is FQNEAQ (reference sequence). There are 16 residues in the CDR3. V gave up 1 base and J gave up 5 bases; unmatched junction bases: 10. CDR3 nucleotides: TGTGCCAGCAGCTTAGAACTTTCAGGGGGCCTAAACGAGCAGTACTTC. Protein sequence: CASSLELSGGLNEQYF.

The chain links TRBV7-2 to TRBJ1-2, with D possibly TRBD1 on 5 matching bases. Germline V gives CDR1 SGHTA, CDR2 FQGNSA. The CDR3 runs to 13 residues. V gave up 3 bases and J gave up 3 bases, with 8 bases separating them. The CDR3 sequence is CASSLGGDYGYTF. For the CDR3, the DNA is TGTGCCAGCAGCTTGGGGGGAGACTATGGCTACACCTTC.

This rearrangement joins TRBV30 to TRBJ2-2; possible D gene TRBD1, 5 bases. Trimming pared 2 bases from V and 8 bases from J, leaving 6 bases between. In germline, CDR1 is GTSNPN, CDR2 SVGIG (reference sequence). The CDR3 sequence is 11 residues long. CDR3 in amino acids: CAWSQGGELFF. The CDR3 bases are TGTGCCTGGAGTCAGGGTGGGGAGCTGTTTTTT.

CDR3 in amino acids: CASTTGNLGAFF. For the CDR3, the DNA is TGTGCCAGCACAACCGGGAATTTAGGAGCTTTCTTT. The genes are TRBV19 and TRBJ1-1; D call uncertain. CDR1 is LNHDA, CDR2 SQIVND, per germline (reference sequence). Trimming cost V 9 bases and J 10 bases, with 18 bases left between them. This CDR3 is built from 12 residues.

The V and J genes are TRBV11-2 and TRBJ2-7; the match to TRBD2 covers 15 bases. Germline loops: CDR1 SGHAT, CDR2 FQNNGV. V shed 5 bases, J shed 6 bases, and the junction held 5 bases outside the gene matches. The CDR3 sequence is 15 residues long. The CDR3 loop is CASSQGLAGGGEQYF. The CDR3 bases are TGTGCCAGCAGCCAGGGACTAGCGGGAGGAGGCGAGCAGTACTTC.

The rearrangement uses TRBV19 and TRBJ2-5, with 9 bases identical to TRBD2. In germline, CDR1 is LNHDA, CDR2 SQIVND (reference sequence). The V segment lost 3 bases and the J segment 2 bases; nucleotides outside the gene matches: 4. The CDR3 covers 15 residues. In DNA form, the CDR3 reads TGTGCCAGTAGTATTGCGGCGGGAGGGCAAGAGACCCAGTACTTC. As protein: CASSIAAGGQETQYF. Based on the CDR3 plus reference TRBV19 and TRBJ2-5, the full variable domain is DGGITQSPKYLFRKEGQNVTLSCEQNLNHDAMYWYRQDPGQGLRLIYYSQIVNDFQKGDIAEGYSVSREKKESFPLTVTSAQKNPTAFYLCASSIAAGGQETQYFGPGTRLLVL.

The chain is built from TRBV15 and TRBJ2-3; 10 positions agree with TRBD1. V gave up 8 bases and J gave up 4 bases; unmatched junction bases: 9. Germline V gives CDR1 LNHNV, CDR2 YYDKDF (reference sequence). This CDR3 contains 15 residues. The CDR3 region is CATYGGTGVPDTQYF. The CDR3, as DNA: TGTGCCACCTATGGAGGGACAGGGGTCCCAGATACGCAGTATTTT.

This sequence joins TRBV20-1 and TRBJ2-3; no clear D gene. Trimming left V 4 bases short and J 4 bases short, with 6 bases between. There are 11 residues in the CDR3. CDR1 DFQATT and CDR2 SNEGSKA come from the germline V gene (reference sequence). As DNA, the CDR3 is TGCAGTGCTACTTTTTCAGATACGCAGTATTTT. Its protein product is CSATFSDTQYF.

The chain joins TRBV6-5 to TRBJ1-1; tentatively, D is TRBD1 (6 bases). CDR1 is MNHEY and CDR2 is SVGAGI in the germline V gene. V lost 6 bases and J 1 base, leaving 12 bases between the germline ends. CDR3 size: 14 residues. The CDR3, as DNA: TGTGCCAGCAGAACAGGGTCGGGGAACACTGAAGCTTTCTTT. This encodes CASRTGSGNTEAFF.

This chain links TRBV6-5 with TRBJ2-2, with 14 bases identical to TRBD2. Germline V gene data show CDR1 as MNHEY and CDR2 as SVGAGI. V dropped 6 bases and J dropped 6; count of bases not matched to a gene: 3. The CDR3 runs to 15 residues. The CDR3 nucleotides read TGTGCCAGCAGACGACTAGCGGGAGGGTCCGGGGAGCTGTTTTTT. Translating gives CASRRLAGGSGELFF.

The V and J genes are TRBV2 and TRBJ1-2, with D possibly TRBD1 on 6 matching bases. Germline V gene data show CDR1 as SNHLY and CDR2 as FYNNEI. Deletions cut 8 bases from V and 4 bases from J, with 17 bases between. The CDR3 has 14 amino acids. The CDR3 spells CASGDMGASYGYTF. The CDR3 nucleotides are TGTGCCAGCGGGGATATGGGGGCCAGCTATGGCTACACCTTC.

The chain has TRBV5-1 and TRBJ1-1; 9 nucleotides match TRBD1. The CDR3 spans 15 residues. CDR1 and CDR2 (germline): SGHRS, YFSETQ. The trim removed 2 bases at V and 5 bases at J, leaving 7 bases unmatched. This chain's CDR3 is CASSLETGGWTEAFF. The CDR3 DNA reads TGCGCCAGCAGCTTAGAAACAGGGGGCTGGACTGAAGCTTTCTTT.

This clone was seen a few times. This chain connects TRBV19 to TRBJ1-4, with 11 bases aligning to TRBD1. The CDR3 runs to 15 residues. V lost 9 bases and J lost 5; bases outside the gene matches: 8. Germline V gene sequence: CDR1 LNHDA, CDR2 SQIVND (reference sequence). CDR3: CASGQGAGRNEKLFF. In nucleotides, the CDR3 is TGTGCCAGCGGACAGGGGGCTGGGAGGAATGAAAAACTGTTTTTT.

V and J are TRBV6-5 and TRBJ2-7; TRBD2 matches 10 bases. V shed 7 bases, J shed 2 bases, and the junction held 5 bases outside the gene matches. Germline CDR1 MNHEY, CDR2 SVGAGI. This CDR3 contains 14 residues. The CDR3 coding sequence is TGTGCCAGCACTCGGACTAGCGGAGCCTACGAGCAGTACTTC. This translates into CASTRTSGAYEQYF.

The chain uses TRBV5-8 and TRBJ2-1; D possibly corresponds to TRBD1 (6 bases). This CDR3 contains 14 residues. Germline assignment: CDR1 SGHTS and CDR2 YDEGEE. V was cut by 4 bases and J by 1 base, with 9 bases left in between. In DNA, the CDR3 is TGTGCCAGCAGCGAGGGGGTATCCTACAATGAGCAGTTCTTC. As protein: CASSEGVSYNEQFF. The full variable domain, completed using reference TRBV5-8 and TRBJ2-1, is EAGVTQSPTHLIKTRGQQATLRCSPISGHTSVYWYQQALGLGLQFLLWYDEGEERNRGNFPPRFSGRQFPNYSSELNVNALELEDSALYLCASSEGVSYNEQFFGPGTRLTVL.

V and J are TRBV27 and TRBJ2-7; a possible D gene is TRBD2 (5 bases). The CDR3 is made up of 13 amino acids. V was cut by 5 bases and J by 9 bases, with 17 bases left in between. Germline V CDR1 and CDR2: MNHEY, SMNVEV (reference sequence). In DNA form, the CDR3 reads TGTGCCAGCAGTCCGGACTTTGCGTGGGGGCAGTACTTC. Translation gives CASSPDFAWGQYF.

This rearrangement joins TRBV5-6 to TRBJ1-6; 10 bases agree with TRBD1. V lost 4 bases and J lost 7; bases outside the gene matches: 2. The germline V gene has CDR1 SGHDT and CDR2 YYEEEE. CDR3 length: 14 residues. CDR3 coding DNA: TGTGCCAGCAGCAGGGACAGGGGAAATTCACCCCTCCACTTT. It codes for CASSRDRGNSPLHF.

The rearrangement links TRBV19 to TRBJ2-5, with 7 bases identical to TRBD2. Per germline, CDR1 LNHDA and CDR2 SQIVND (reference sequence). V shed 7 bases and J 5 bases; nucleotides not matched to a gene: 13. This CDR3 has 15 residues. DNA of the CDR3: TGTGCCAGTACCCTTTCTGGCGGGAGCACCGAGACCCAGTACTTC. It encodes CASTLSGGSTETQYF.

In this sample, this clone turned up once. The V call is TRBV6-5, the J call TRBJ1-1; no reliable D call. CDR1 and CDR2 from the germline V gene are MNHEY and SVGAGI. The CDR3 is 11 amino acids. The V gene lost 8 bases and the J gene lost 1 base, with 5 bases spanning the gap. CDR3 amino acids: CASGRNTEAFF. The DNA for the CDR3 is TGTGCCAGCGGGAGGAACACTGAAGCTTTCTTT.

This chain uses TRBV18 with TRBJ2-1, with 12 nucleotides matching TRBD2. The CDR3 contains 16 residues. The trim removed 5 bases at V and 0 bases at J, leaving 2 bases unmatched. Germline loops: CDR1 KGHSH, CDR2 LQKENI. In nucleotides, the CDR3 is TGTGCCAGCTCAAAGACTAGCGGGAGCTCCTACAATGAGCAGTTCTTC. Amino acids: CASSKTSGSSYNEQFF.

This clone was counted once. The genes are TRBV11-2 and TRBJ2-7, with 10 bases that match TRBD2. J gave up 4 bases and V 5 bases, and 5 bases lay outside the gene matches. The CDR3 runs to 14 residues. CDR1 and CDR2 (germline): SGHAT, FQNNGV. The CDR3 loop is CASSPGLAAYEQYF. For the CDR3, the DNA is TGTGCCAGCAGCCCCGGACTAGCGGCATACGAGCAGTACTTC.

The chain uses TRBV5-1 and TRBJ2-1; 9 bases align to TRBD2. The trim removed 0 bases at V and 4 bases at J, leaving 8 bases unmatched. The CDR3 totals 17 residues. Germline values: CDR1 SGHRS, CDR2 YFSETQ. The CDR3 DNA sequence: TGCGCCAGCAGCTTGGGTACCGGGACTAGCCGTTACAATGAGCAGTTCTTC. Protein product: CASSLGTGTSRYNEQFF.